These 18 T cell receptor beta chains were sequenced from one sample in a study of T cell responses to AZD1222 COVID-19 vaccine. Profiled with immunoSEQ multiplex PCR; TCRdb holds only in-frame clones, not every one. The sample consists of roughly 160,000 clones, more than 70% of them appearing once. Sample: peripheral blood, taken on day 0 of AZD1222 vaccination. Receptors originate from an adult in good health.

The CDR3 coding sequence is TGTGCCAGCAGCTTGTCCAGGGGGGACCAGCCCCAGCATTTT. Its protein is CASSLSRGDQPQHF. This chain uses TRBV5-5 with TRBJ1-5; 7 bases line up with TRBD1. V gave up 1 base and J gave up 7 bases; unmatched junction bases: 5. This CDR3 comprises 14 residues. Germline CDR1 SGHKS, CDR2 YYEKEE (reference sequence).

The V call is TRBV7-2, the J call TRBJ2-6, with 9 bases fitting TRBD1. The germline CDR1 and CDR2 sequences are SGHTA and FQGNSA. J lost 2 bases, V lost 7 bases, and 12 bases had no gene match. The CDR3 extends over 18 amino acids. CDR3 sequence (DNA): TGTGCCAGCACCCGAAGGTGGACAGGGGAACCTGGGGCCAACGTCCTGACTTTC. Translation: CASTRRWTGEPGANVLTF. Filled out from reference TRBV7-2 and TRBJ2-6, the complete variable domain reads GAGVSQSPSNKVTEKGKDVELRCDPISGHTALYWYRQSLGQGLEFLIYFQGNSAPDKSGLPSDRFSAERTGGSVSTLTIQRTQQEDSAVYLCASTRRWTGEPGANVLTFGAGSRLTVL.

This clone has a single count. V and J are TRBV5-4 and TRBJ2-7, with 8 bases aligning to TRBD2. V trimming: 2 bases; J trimming: 3 bases; junction bases outside the gene matches: 7. The CDR3 is 15 residues long. Germline V gene sequence: CDR1 SGHNT, CDR2 YYREEE (reference sequence). The CDR3: CASSLAGALNYEQYF. DNA of the CDR3: TGTGCCAGCAGCTTAGCGGGGGCGCTAAACTACGAGCAGTACTTC. Supplemented by reference TRBV5-4 and TRBJ2-7, the full variable domain reads ETGVTQSPTHLIKTRGQQVTLRCSSQSGHNTVSWYQQALGQGPQFIFQYYREEENGRGNFPPRFSGLQFPNYSSELNVNALELDDSALYLCASSLAGALNYEQYFGPGTRLTVT.

The J gene is TRBJ1-1, the V gene TRBV9; 8 nucleotides agree with TRBD1. The V and J ends lost 0 bases and 7 bases, in that order; junction bases with no gene match: 11. This CDR3 contains 16 residues. Looked up from germline, CDR1 is SGDLS and CDR2 is YYNGEE. CDR3 DNA: TGTGCCAGCAGCGTAGTTACGGGGCAGGGGGCGAGTGAAGCTTTCTTT. Protein sequence: CASSVVTGQGASEAFF.

The chain joins TRBV6-2 or TRBV6-3 to TRBJ2-7; 7 bases match TRBD1. V lost 6 bases and J lost 0; bases outside the gene matches: 14. CDR3 size: 17 residues. Germline V CDR1 and CDR2: MNHEY, SVGEGT. The CDR3 region has the DNA TGTGCCAGCAGCCCACAACCCCTCGGGGACAGCTCCTACGAGCAGTACTTC. Its translation is CASSPQPLGDSSYEQYF.

The gene calls are TRBV9 and TRBJ2-1, with D unclear. With 4 bases removed from V and 4 bases from J, the gap between germline ends came to 15 bases. This CDR3 has 15 amino acids. The germline CDR1 and CDR2 sequences are SGDLS and YYNGEE. The CDR3 here is CASSSDPREYNEQFF. CDR3 nucleotide sequence: TGTGCCAGCAGCTCGGACCCCCGAGAGTACAATGAGCAGTTCTTC.

J is TRBJ2-7 and V is TRBV7-2; possible D gene TRBD1, 5 bases. Germline values: CDR1 SGHTA, CDR2 FQGNSA. V was cut by 1 base and J by 0 bases, with 13 bases left in between. This CDR3 is 16 amino acids long. The DNA for the CDR3 is TGTGCCAGCAGCTTAGATGGGGTAGGGGTCTCCTACGAGCAGTACTTC. Its protein product is CASSLDGVGVSYEQYF.

This chain links TRBV7-2 with TRBJ2-3; TRBD2 matches at 8 bases. Per the germline V gene, CDR1 is SGHTA and CDR2 is FQGNSA. The CDR3 totals 13 residues. The junction had 4 bases not matched to a gene; V was cut back by 5 bases and J by 6 bases. CDR3 loop: CASSVRLADTQYF. In DNA, the CDR3 is TGTGCCAGCAGCGTACGACTAGCGGATACGCAGTATTTT.

The chain employs TRBV12-3 or TRBV12-4 and TRBJ2-1; D is undetermined. Trimming took off 6 bases at V and 10 bases at J, with 10 bases between the two ends. The CDR3 covers 11 residues. The CDR3 nucleotides are TGTGCCAGCAGCCCGTTGGGGGAGCAGTTCTTC. Its protein product is CASSPLGEQFF.

The rearrangement uses TRBV11-2 and TRBJ1-2; a weak D match, TRBD1 (6 bases). Trimming took off 10 bases at V and 7 bases at J, with 28 bases between the two ends. The CDR3 extends over 16 amino acids. Looked up from germline, CDR1 is SGHAT and CDR2 is FQNNGV. The CDR3 sequence: CAIQQHSSGATGGYTF. CDR3 coding DNA: TGTGCCATCCAGCAGCACTCCTCGGGGGCGACTGGTGGCTACACCTTC. The whole variable domain, remainder taken from reference TRBV11-2 and TRBJ1-2, is EAGVAQSPRYKIIEKRQSVAFWCNPISGHATLYWYQQILGQGPKLLIQFQNNGVVDDSQLPKDRFSAERLKGVDSTLKIQPAKLEDSAVYLCAIQQHSSGATGGYTFGSGTRLTVV.

The rearrangement links TRBV21-1 to TRBJ2-7; the table's D call, TRBD2, was not checked against the DNA. TRBV21-1 is termed a pseudogene. The length of the CDR3 is 16 residues. The CDR3 nucleotides read TGTGCCAGCAGCAAATATAAGCGGGGGGGAACCTACGAGCAGTACTTC. It codes for CASSKYKRGGTYEQYF.

The rearrangement uses TRBV2 and TRBJ2-1; no reliable D call. Per germline, CDR1 SNHLY and CDR2 FYNNEI. Trimming removed 7 bases from V and 4 bases from J, with 5 bases in between. The CDR3 loop spans 11 amino acids. Written as DNA, the CDR3 is TGTGCCAGCATTCAATACAATGAGCAGTTCTTC. Its translation is CASIQYNEQFF.

The chain links TRBV19 to TRBJ1-6; no reliable D call. CDR1 LNHDA and CDR2 SQIVND come from the germline V gene (reference sequence). The CDR3 runs 13 residues. Between the trimmed V and J ends, which lost 4 bases and 7 bases, there was a span of 8 bases. The CDR3 loop is CASSNKGNSPLHF. CDR3 DNA sequence: TGTGCCAGTAGTAACAAGGGAAATTCACCCCTCCACTTT.

The chain carries TRBV7-8 and TRBJ1-1; D unresolved. This CDR3 spans 16 amino acids. Trimming removed 3 bases from V and 4 bases from J, with 18 bases in between. Germline assignment: CDR1 SGHVS and CDR2 FQNEAQ. The CDR3: CASSFLGKGWSTEAFF. The CDR3 DNA follows: TGTGCCAGCAGCTTTTTAGGTAAGGGATGGAGCACTGAAGCTTTCTTT.

The rearrangement links TRBV2 to TRBJ2-3, with a possible D match to TRBD2 (5 bases). The CDR3 length is 13 residues. From germline, CDR1 is SNHLY and CDR2 FYNNEI. Trimming cost V 11 bases and J 8 bases, with 20 bases left between them. This CDR3 is CAEADQDGGTQYF. Here the CDR3 DNA reads TGTGCCGAGGCGGACCAGGACGGAGGTACGCAGTATTTT.

The chain carries TRBV9 and TRBJ1-3, with unresolved D. The CDR3 contains 15 residues. V lost 0 bases to trimming and J lost 4 bases, with 11 bases between them. Germline loops: CDR1 SGDLS, CDR2 YYNGEE. CDR3 sequence reads: CASSVAGQSGNTIYF. DNA of the CDR3: TGTGCCAGCAGCGTAGCTGGGCAGTCAGGAAACACCATATATTTT.

V gene TRBV2 combines with J gene TRBJ1-4; maybe TRBD1 (6 bases). Germline loops: CDR1 SNHLY, CDR2 FYNNEI. The length of the CDR3 is 17 residues. V lost 4 bases, J lost 13 bases, and 28 bases lay in between. The CDR3 reads CASSAEPGHRRMGGLFF. The CDR3 DNA follows: TGTGCCAGCAGTGCAGAGCCGGGACATCGCAGGATGGGTGGACTGTTTTTT.

This rearrangement joins TRBV28 to TRBJ1-5; D not certain. CDR3 length equals 13 residues. The V end lost 2 bases, the J end lost 9 bases, and 11 bases lay between the germline ends. Germline assignment: CDR1 MDHEN and CDR2 SYDVKM. CDR3 nucleotides: TGTGCCAGCAGTTTAGGGTCTGATCGGCCCCAGCATTTT. Amino acid sequence: CASSLGSDRPQHF.